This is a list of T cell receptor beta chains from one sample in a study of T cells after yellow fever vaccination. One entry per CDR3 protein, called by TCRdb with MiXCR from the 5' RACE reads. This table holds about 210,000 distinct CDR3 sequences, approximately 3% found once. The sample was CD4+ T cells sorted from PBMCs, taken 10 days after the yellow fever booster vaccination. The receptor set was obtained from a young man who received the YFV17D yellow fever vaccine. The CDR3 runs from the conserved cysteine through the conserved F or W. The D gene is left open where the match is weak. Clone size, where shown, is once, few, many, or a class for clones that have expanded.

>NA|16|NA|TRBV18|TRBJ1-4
TGTGCCAGCTCACCATCACTCGCCCTTGGTGTTGAAAAACTGTTTTTT
CASSPSLALGVEKLFF
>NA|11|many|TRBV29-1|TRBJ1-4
TGCAGCGTTGTTTGGGGTGAAAAACTGTTTTTT
CSVVWGEKLFF
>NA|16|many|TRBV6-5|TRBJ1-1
TGTGCCAGCAGCCTTGGGTGGGCAACGGGGAACACTGAAGCTTTCTTT
CASSLGWATGNTEAFF
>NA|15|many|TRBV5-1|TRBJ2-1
TGCGCCAGCAGCTTTACGGGGGACTGGGTCAATGAGCAGTTCTTC
CASSFTGDWVNEQFF
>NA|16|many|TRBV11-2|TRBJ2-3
TGTGCCAGCAGCTTAGACAGGGCGGCCCTCACAGATACGCAGTATTTT
CASSLDRAALTDTQYF
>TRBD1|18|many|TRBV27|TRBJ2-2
TGTGCCAGCAGTTTAGTTGGGACAGGGGTTCGGAACACCGGGGAGCTGTTTTTT
CASSLVGTGVRNTGELFF
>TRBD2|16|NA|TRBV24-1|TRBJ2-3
TGTGCCACCAGTGATGATACTAGCGGCCTCACAGATACGCAGTATTTT
CATSDDTSGLTDTQYF
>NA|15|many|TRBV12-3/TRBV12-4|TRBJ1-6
TGTGCCAGCAGCTCCACGTCGGGGGGAGGTTCACCCCTCCACTTT
CASSSTSGGGSPLHF
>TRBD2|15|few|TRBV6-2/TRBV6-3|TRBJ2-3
TGTGCCAGCAGTTACGACGACGGGGGGACAGATACGCAGTATTTT
CASSYDDGGTDTQYF
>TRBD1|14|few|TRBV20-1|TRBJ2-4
TGCAGTGCTCTAGCTTGGGGACAGGGCAACATTCAGTACTTC
CSALAWGQGNIQYF
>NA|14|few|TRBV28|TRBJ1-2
TGTGCCAGCAGTCCGGGGGGGGTCGGGTATGGCTACACCTTC
CASSPGGVGYGYTF
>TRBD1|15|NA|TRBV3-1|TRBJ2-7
TGTGCCAGCAGCCATCTCGGGACAGGGGGCTACGAGCAGTACTTC
CASSHLGTGGYEQYF
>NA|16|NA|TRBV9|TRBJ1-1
TGTGCCAGCAGCGCCCAGACAGGCCAAGTAAACACTGAAGCTTTCTTT
CASSAQTGQVNTEAFF
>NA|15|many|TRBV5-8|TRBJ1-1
TGTGCCAGCAGCTTGTTGCAGGGACTCAACACTGAAGCTTTCTTT
CASSLLQGLNTEAFF
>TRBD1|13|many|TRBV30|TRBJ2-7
TGTGCCTGGAGTCCCGGACAGGGCTACGAGCAGTACTTC
CAWSPGQGYEQYF
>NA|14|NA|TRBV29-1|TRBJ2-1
TGCAGCGTTGAGAAGGAGTTAAGAGGACCCGAGCAGTTCTTC
CSVEKELRGPEQFF
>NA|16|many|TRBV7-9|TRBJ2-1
TGTGCCAGCACCCATCCCGTAAAAGTAACCTACAATGAGCAGTTCTTC
CASTHPVKVTYNEQFF
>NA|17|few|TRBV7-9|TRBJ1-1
TGTGCCAGCAGCCTCCCCCCCATTGCGGGAATGAACACTGAAGCTTTCTTT
CASSLPPIAGMNTEAFF
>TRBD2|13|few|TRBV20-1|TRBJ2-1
TGCAGTGCTGCTGCGGGGGGGATCAATGAGCAGTTCTTC
CSAAAGGINEQFF
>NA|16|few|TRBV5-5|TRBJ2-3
TGTGCCAGCAGCTTGGACAGGTGGGACCTCACAGATACGCAGTATTTT
CASSLDRWDLTDTQYF
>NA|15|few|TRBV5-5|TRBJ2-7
TGTGCCAGCAGCTTGAGGGCAGGGGCGTCCTACGAGCAGTACTTC
CASSLRAGASYEQYF
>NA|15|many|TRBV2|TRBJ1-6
TGTGCCAGCAGCACCGGGGCCGGGGGTAATTCACCCCTCCACTTT
CASSTGAGGNSPLHF
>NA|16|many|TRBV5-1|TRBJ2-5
TGCGCCAGCAGCTTGAACCCAGGACAGATTCAAGAGACCCAGTACTTC
CASSLNPGQIQETQYF
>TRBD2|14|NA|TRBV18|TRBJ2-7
TGTGCCAGCTCACCATCCGGGACTACCTACGAGCAGTACTTC
CASSPSGTTYEQYF
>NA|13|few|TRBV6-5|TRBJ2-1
TGTGCCACCGGTAGAGATCTTTACAATGAGCAGTTCTTC
CATGRDLYNEQFF
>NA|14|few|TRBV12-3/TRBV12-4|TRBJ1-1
TGTGCCAGCAGGGACGAAGGGAGGGGCACTGAAGCTTTCTTT
CASRDEGRGTEAFF
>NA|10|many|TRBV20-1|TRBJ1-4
TGCAGTGCTAGCGGGGAAAAACTGTTTTTT
CSASGEKLFF
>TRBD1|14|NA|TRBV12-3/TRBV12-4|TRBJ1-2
TGTGCCAGCAGTTTACGACAGGGGGCGAGTGGCTACACCTTC
CASSLRQGASGYTF
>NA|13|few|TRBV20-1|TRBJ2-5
TGCAGTGCTCGTTTAACAGGGCGGGTGACCCAGTACTTC
CSARLTGRVTQYF
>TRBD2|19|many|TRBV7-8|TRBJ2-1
TGTGCCAGCAGCTTAAGACTAGCGGGGGGCCGCAGCTCCTACAATGAGCAGTTCTTC
CASSLRLAGGRSSYNEQFF
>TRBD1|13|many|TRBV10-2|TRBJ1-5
TGCGCCAGCCAGGGGGCCCTCAATCAGCCCCAGCATTTT
CASQGALNQPQHF
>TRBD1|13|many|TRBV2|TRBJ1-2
TGTGCCAGCTCCGGACAGGGAGACTATGGCTACACCTTC
CASSGQGDYGYTF
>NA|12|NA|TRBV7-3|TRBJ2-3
TGTGCCAGCAGCGGACCTCGGGATACGCAGTATTTT
CASSGPRDTQYF
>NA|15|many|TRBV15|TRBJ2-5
TGTGCCACCAGCAGAGATCACTGGGGTCAAGAGACCCAGTACTTC
CATSRDHWGQETQYF
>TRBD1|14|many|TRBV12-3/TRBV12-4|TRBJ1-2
TGTGCCAGCAGTTTATGGCAGGGGGGAGGTGGCTACACCTTC
CASSLWQGGGGYTF
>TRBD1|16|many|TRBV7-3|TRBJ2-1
TGTGCCAGCAGCCCCATCCCGGGACAGGGGGCTCGGGAGCAGTTCTTC
CASSPIPGQGAREQFF
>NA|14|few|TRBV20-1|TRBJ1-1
TGCAGTGCTAGGATTCAGGGTCCAAACACTGAAGCTTTCTTT
CSARIQGPNTEAFF
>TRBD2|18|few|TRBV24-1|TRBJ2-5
TGTGCCACCAGTGGTGGGCTAGCGGGGGCCCCAGGAGAAGAGACCCAGTACTTC
CATSGGLAGAPGEETQYF
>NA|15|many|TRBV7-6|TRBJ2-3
TGTGCCAGCAGTCCCACTAGGGCCTCAGGAGATACGCAGTATTTT
CASSPTRASGDTQYF
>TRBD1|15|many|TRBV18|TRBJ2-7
TGTGCCAGCTCACCCAGCAGGGGACAGGGCTACGAGCAGTACTTC
CASSPSRGQGYEQYF
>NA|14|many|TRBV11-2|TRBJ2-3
TGTGCCAGCAGCACCGGACACGAAACAGATACGCAGTATTTT
CASSTGHETDTQYF
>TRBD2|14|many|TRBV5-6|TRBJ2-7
TGTGCCAGCAGCTTGCCTAGCGGCTTCAGCGAGCAGTACTTC
CASSLPSGFSEQYF
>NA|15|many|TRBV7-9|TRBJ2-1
TGTGCCAGCAGCCCTCGGGGGAGCTCCTACAATGAGCAGTTCTTC
CASSPRGSSYNEQFF
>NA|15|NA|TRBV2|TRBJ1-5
TGTGCCAGCAGCGTCACAGCCGATAGCAATCAGCCCCAGCATTTT
CASSVTADSNQPQHF
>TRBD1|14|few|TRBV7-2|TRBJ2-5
TGTGCCAGCAGCCTACAGACAGGGGCCGAGACCCAGTACTTC
CASSLQTGAETQYF
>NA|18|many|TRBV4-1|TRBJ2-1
TGCGCCAGCAGCCTCAAGGGGGCTAGCGATAGTTCTCCGCGTGAGCAGTTCTTC
CASSLKGASDSSPREQFF
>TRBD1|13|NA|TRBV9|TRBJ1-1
TGTGCCAGCGGGGCTGACAGGGACACTGAAGCTTTCTTT
CASGADRDTEAFF
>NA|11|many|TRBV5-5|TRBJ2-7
TGTGCCAGCAGCTTTTCTTACGAGCAGTACTTC
CASSFSYEQYF
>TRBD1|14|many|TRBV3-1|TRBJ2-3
TGTGCCAGCAGCCTGGACAGGCTAGGGGATACGCAGTATTTT
CASSLDRLGDTQYF
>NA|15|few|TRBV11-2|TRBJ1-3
TGTGCCAGCATCCCTATCGCCCGGGCTGGAAACACCATATATTTT
CASIPIARAGNTIYF